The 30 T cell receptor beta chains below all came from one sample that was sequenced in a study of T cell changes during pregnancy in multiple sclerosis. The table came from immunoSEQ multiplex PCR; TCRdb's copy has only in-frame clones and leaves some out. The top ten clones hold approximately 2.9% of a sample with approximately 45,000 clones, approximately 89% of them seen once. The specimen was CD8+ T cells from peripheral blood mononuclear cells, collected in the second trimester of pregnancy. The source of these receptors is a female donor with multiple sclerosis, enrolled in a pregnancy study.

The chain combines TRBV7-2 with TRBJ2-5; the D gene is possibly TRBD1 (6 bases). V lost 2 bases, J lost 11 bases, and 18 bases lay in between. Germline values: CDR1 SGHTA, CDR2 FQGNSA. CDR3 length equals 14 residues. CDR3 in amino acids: CASSLQGPLFGQYF. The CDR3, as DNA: TGTGCCAGCAGCTTACAGGGGCCCCTCTTCGGGCAGTACTTC.

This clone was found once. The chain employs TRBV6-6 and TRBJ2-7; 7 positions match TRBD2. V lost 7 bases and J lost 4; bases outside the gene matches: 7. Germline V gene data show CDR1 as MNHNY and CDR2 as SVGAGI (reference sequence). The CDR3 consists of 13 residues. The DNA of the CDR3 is TGTGCCAGCAAAGCATGGGGGGGGTACGAGCAGTACTTC. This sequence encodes CASKAWGGYEQYF.

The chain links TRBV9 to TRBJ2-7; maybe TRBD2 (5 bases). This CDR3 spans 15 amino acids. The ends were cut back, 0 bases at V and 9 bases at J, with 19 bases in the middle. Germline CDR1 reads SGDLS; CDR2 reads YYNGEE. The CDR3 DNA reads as TGTGCCAGCAGCGTAGGGCTAGCAGGCGCCGGAGGGCAGTACTTC. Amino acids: CASSVGLAGAGGQYF.

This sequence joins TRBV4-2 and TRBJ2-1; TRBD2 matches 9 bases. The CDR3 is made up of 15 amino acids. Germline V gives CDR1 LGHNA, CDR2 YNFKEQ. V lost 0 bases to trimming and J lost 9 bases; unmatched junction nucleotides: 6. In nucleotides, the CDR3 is TGTGCCAGCAGCCAAGATCGCGGGGGGGCCGGTGAGCAGTTCTTC. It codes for CASSQDRGGAGEQFF.

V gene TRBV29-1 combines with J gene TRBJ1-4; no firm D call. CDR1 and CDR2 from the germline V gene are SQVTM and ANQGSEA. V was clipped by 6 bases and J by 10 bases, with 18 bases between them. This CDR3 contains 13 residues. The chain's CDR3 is CSVADPLGGKLFF. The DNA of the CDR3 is TGCAGCGTCGCCGACCCCCTCGGCGGAAAACTGTTTTTT. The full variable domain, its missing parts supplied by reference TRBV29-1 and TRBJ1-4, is SAVISQKPSRDICQRGTSLTIQCQVDSQVTMMFWYRQQPGQSLTLIATANQGSEATYESGFVIDKFPISRPNLTFSTLTVSNMSPEDSSIYLCSVADPLGGKLFFGSGTQLSVL.

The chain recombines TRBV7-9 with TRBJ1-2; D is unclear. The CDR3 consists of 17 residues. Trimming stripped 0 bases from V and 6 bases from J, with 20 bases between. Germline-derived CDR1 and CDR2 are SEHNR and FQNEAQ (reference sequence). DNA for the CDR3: TGTGCCAGCAGCTTAGCGCGGAATACGGAGAGAGGGAATGGCTACACCTTC. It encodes CASSLARNTERGNGYTF.

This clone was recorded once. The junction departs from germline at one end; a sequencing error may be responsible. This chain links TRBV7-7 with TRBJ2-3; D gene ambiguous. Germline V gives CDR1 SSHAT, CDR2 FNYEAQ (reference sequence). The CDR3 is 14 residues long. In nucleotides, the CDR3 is TGTGCTAGCAGCTTAGGTGCGGGCACAGATACGCAGTATTTT. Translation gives CASSLGAGTDTQYF.

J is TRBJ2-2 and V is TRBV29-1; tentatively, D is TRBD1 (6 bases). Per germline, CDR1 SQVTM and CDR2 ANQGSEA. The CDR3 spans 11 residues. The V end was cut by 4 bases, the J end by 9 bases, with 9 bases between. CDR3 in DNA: TGCAGCGTTGTAGGGGGTCGGGAGCTGTTTTTT. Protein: CSVVGGRELFF.

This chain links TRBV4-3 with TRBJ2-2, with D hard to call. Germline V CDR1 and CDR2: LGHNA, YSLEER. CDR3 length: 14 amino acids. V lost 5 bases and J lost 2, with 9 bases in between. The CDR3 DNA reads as TGCGCCAGCAGCTATACTACTAACACCGGGGAGCTGTTTTTT. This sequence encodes CASSYTTNTGELFF.

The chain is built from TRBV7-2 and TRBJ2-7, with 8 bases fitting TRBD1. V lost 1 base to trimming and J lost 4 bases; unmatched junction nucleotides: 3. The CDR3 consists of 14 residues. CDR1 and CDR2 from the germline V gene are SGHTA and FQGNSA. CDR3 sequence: CASSLVQGGYEQYF. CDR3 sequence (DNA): TGTGCCAGCAGCTTAGTACAGGGGGGTTACGAGCAGTACTTC.

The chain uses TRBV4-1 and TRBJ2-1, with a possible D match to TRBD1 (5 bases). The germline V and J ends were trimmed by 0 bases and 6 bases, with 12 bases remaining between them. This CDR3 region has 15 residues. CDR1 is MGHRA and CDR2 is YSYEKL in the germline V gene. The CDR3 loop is CASSQDSSGPNEQFF. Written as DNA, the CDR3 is TGCGCCAGCAGCCAAGACTCGTCAGGGCCCAATGAGCAGTTCTTC.

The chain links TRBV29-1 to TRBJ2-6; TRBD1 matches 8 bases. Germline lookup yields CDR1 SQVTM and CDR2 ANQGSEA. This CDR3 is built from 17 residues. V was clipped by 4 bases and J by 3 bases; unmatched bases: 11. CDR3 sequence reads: CSVVGQGAPSGANVLTF. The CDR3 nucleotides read TGCAGCGTTGTTGGGCAGGGGGCGCCCAGTGGGGCCAACGTCCTGACTTTC.

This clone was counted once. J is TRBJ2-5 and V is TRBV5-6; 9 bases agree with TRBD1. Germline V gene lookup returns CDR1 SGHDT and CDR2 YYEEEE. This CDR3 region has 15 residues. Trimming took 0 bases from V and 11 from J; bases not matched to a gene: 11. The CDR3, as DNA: TGTGCCAGCAGCTTGGGGGGGACAGGGACGGGGGAGCAGTACTTC. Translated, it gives CASSLGGTGTGEQYF.

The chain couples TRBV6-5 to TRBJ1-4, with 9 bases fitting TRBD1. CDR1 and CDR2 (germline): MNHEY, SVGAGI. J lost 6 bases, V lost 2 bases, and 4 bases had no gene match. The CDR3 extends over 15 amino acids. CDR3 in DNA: TGTGCCAGCAGTTACGAGGGACAGGGATATGAAAAACTGTTTTTT. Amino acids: CASSYEGQGYEKLFF.

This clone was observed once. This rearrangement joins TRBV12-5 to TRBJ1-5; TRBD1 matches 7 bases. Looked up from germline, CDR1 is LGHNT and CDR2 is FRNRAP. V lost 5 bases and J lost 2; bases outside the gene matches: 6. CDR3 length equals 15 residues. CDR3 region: CASGKGGEGNQPQHF. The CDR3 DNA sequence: TGTGCTAGTGGTAAAGGGGGCGAGGGCAATCAGCCCCAGCATTTT.

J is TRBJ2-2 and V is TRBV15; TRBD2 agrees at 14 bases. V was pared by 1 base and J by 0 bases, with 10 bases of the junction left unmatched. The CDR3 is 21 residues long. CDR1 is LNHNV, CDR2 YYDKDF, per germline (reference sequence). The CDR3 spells CATSRGRWGLAGESNTGELFF. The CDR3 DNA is TGTGCCACCAGCAGAGGGAGGTGGGGACTAGCGGGGGAATCGAACACCGGGGAGCTGTTTTTT.

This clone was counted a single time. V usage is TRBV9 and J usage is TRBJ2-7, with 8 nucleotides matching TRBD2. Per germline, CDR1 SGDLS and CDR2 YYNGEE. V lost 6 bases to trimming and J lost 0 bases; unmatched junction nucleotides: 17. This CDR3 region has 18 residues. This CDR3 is CASNLLGGSGAPSYEQYF. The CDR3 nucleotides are TGTGCCAGCAACCTACTCGGCGGTAGCGGGGCCCCCTCCTACGAGCAGTACTTC. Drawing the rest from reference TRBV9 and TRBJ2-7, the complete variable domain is DSGVTQTPKHLITATGQRVTLRCSPRSGDLSVYWYQQSLDQGLQFLIQYYNGEERAKGNILERFSAQQFPDLHSELNLSSLELGDSALYFCASNLLGGSGAPSYEQYFGPGTRLTVT.

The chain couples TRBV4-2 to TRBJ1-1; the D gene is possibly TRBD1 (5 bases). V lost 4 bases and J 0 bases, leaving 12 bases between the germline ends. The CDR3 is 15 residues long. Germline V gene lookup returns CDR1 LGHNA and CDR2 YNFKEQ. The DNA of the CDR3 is TGTGCCAGCAGCCCCCTGACAGCGCTGAACACTGAAGCTTTCTTT. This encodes CASSPLTALNTEAFF.

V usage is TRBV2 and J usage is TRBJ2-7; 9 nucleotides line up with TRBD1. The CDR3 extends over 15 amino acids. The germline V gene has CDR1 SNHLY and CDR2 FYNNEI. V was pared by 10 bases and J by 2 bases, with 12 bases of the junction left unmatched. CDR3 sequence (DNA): TGTGCCACCCAGACGTTCGGGACAGGGACCTACGAGCAGTACTTC. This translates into CATQTFGTGTYEQYF.

Here the CDR3 reads CASSPPLTDPGDGYTF. CDR3 bases: TGTGCCAGCTCACCACCGCTGACAGATCCCGGTGATGGCTACACCTTC. The chain employs TRBV18 and TRBJ1-2, with a weak D call TRBD1 (5 bases). Germline lookup yields CDR1 KGHSH and CDR2 LQKENI. V shed 0 bases and J shed 6 bases, with 17 bases lying between them. This CDR3 has 16 residues.

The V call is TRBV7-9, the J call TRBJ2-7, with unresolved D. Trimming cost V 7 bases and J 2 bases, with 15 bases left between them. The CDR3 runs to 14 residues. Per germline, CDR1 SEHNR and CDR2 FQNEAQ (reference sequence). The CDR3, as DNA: TGTGCCAGCACCCCGAGGTTGATGCCCTACGAGCAGTACTTC. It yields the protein CASTPRLMPYEQYF.

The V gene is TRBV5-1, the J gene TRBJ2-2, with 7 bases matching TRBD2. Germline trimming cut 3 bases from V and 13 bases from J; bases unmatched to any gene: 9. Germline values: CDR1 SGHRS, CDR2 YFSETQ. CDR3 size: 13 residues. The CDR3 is CASSSFGLEGLFF. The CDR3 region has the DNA TGCGCCAGCAGCTCCTTCGGACTAGAGGGGCTGTTTTTT.

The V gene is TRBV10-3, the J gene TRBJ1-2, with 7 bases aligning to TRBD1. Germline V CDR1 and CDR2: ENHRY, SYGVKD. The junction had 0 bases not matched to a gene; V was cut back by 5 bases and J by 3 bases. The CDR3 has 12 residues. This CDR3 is CAISTGDYGYTF. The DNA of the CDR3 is TGTGCCATCAGTACAGGGGACTATGGCTACACCTTC.

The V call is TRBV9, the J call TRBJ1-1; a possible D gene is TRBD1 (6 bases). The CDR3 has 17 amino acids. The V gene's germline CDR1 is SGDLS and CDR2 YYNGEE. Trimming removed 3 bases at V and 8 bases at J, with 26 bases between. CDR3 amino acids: CASSEWDKINSKEEAFF. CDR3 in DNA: TGTGCCAGCAGCGAGTGGGACAAAATAAACTCCAAAGAAGAAGCTTTCTTT.

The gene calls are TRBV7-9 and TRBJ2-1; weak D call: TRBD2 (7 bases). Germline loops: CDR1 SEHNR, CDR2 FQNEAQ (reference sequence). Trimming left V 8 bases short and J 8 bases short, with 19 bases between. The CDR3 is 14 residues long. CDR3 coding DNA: TGTGCCAGCGAGGGGGGGGCCAGCTTCGATGAGCAGTTCTTC. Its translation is CASEGGASFDEQFF.

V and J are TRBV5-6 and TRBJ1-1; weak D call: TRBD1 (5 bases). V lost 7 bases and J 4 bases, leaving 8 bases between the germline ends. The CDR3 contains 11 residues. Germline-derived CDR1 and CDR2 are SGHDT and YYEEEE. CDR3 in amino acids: CASAGGTEAFF. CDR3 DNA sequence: TGTGCCAGCGCCGGGGGCACTGAAGCTTTCTTT.

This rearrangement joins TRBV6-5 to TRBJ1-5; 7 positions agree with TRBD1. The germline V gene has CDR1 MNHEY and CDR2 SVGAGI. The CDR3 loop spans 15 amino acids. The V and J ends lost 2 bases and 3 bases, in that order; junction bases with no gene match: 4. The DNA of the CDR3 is TGTGCCAGCAGTTACGCAGGGGGAATCAATCAGCCCCAGCATTTT. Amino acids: CASSYAGGINQPQHF.

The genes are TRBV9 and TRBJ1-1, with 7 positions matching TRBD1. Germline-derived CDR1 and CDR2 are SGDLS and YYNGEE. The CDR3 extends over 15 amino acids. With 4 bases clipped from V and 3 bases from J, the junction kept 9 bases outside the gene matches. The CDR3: CASSPPTGKDTEAFF. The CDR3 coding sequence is TGTGCCAGCAGCCCCCCGACAGGGAAGGACACTGAAGCTTTCTTT.

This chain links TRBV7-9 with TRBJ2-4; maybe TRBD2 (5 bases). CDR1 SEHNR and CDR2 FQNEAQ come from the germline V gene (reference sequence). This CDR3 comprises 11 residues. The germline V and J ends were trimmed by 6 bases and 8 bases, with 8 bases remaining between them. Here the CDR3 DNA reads TGTGCCAGCAGGACGGAGGACATTCAGTACTTC. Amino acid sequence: CASRTEDIQYF. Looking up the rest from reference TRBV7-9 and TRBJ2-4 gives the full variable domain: DTGVSQNPRHKITKRGQNVTFRCDPISEHNRLYWYRQTLGQGPEFLTYFQNEAQLEKSRLLSDRFSAERPKGSFSTLEIQRTEQGDSAMYLCASRTEDIQYFGAGTRLSVL.

The CDR3 region is CASSVVGGGRTGELFF. DNA of the CDR3: TGTGCCAGCAGCGTCGTTGGTGGTGGGCGCACCGGGGAGCTGTTTTTT. The rearrangement uses TRBV9 and TRBJ2-2; D unclear. Germline V gives CDR1 SGDLS, CDR2 YYNGEE. V was pared by 2 bases and J by 4 bases, with 15 bases between. The CDR3 runs to 16 residues.